These 20 T cell receptor beta chains were sequenced from one sample in a study of sequential checkpoint blockade in melanoma. TCRdb keeps only in-frame clones here, not all; method: immunoSEQ multiplex PCR. The sample gives about 840 clones, roughly 20% of which show up once; roughly 14% is in the top ten. Sample treatment: randomized to nivolumab then ipilimumab (arm A) or the reverse (arm B). Specimen: tumor tissue (inferred from file names), collected from a patient given nivolumab and ipilimumab in sequence. The receptors here all came from a human donor with melanoma.

The gene calls are TRBV10-3 and TRBJ1-2; 12 bases agree with TRBD1. The CDR3 spans 14 residues. Trimming at V came to 10 bases and at J to 5 bases, leaving 8 bases not matched to a gene. Germline V gene sequence: CDR1 ENHRY, CDR2 SYGVKD. CDR3 sequence: CASGGTGGYYGYTF. CDR3 coding DNA: TGTGCCAGCGGAGGGACAGGGGGCTATTATGGCTACACCTTC.

This clone came up a few times. V and J are TRBV7-5 and TRBJ1-2. TRBV7-5 constitutes a pseudogene. The CDR3 has 16 residues. CDR3 in DNA: TGTGCCAGCACCTTCAGTGCAGGGAGCATTAACTATGGCTACACCTTC. Translating it yields CASTFSAGSINYGYTF.

In this sample, this clone turned up a few times. The chain links TRBV6-8 to TRBJ2-1; the match to TRBD2 covers 13 bases. The CDR3 runs to 18 residues. V gave up 9 bases and J gave up 1 base; unmatched junction bases: 12. The germline V gene has CDR1 MNHGY and CDR2 SAAAGT. CDR3 bases: TGTGCCAGTGTGGTTTGGACTAGCGGGGGAATTTCCTACAATGAGCAGTTCTTC. Its translation: CASVVWTSGGISYNEQFF.

The chain is built from TRBV6-8 and TRBJ2-5, with a tentative D call TRBD1 (6 bases). V was clipped by 5 bases and J by 1 base, with 11 bases between them. CDR1 and CDR2 from the germline V gene are MNHGY and SAAAGT. CDR3 size: 14 residues. The CDR3 nucleotides read TGTGCCAGCAGTGACCTGGACAGCCAAGAGACCCAGTACTTC. Its protein is CASSDLDSQETQYF.

This clone was detected a few times. CDR3 DNA sequence: TGTGCCAGCAGCTTAGGGGGGACTAGCAGATACCAAGAGACCCAGTACTTC. Protein: CASSLGGTSRYQETQYF. J is TRBJ2-5 and V is TRBV11-3; 9 nucleotides agree with TRBD2. From germline, CDR1 is SGHNT and CDR2 YENEEA. The trim removed 1 base at V and 0 bases at J, leaving 6 bases unmatched. The CDR3 is 17 amino acids.

This clone rates as large. V is TRBV6-8 and J is TRBJ1-4; 9 bases fit TRBD1. Per the germline V gene, CDR1 is MNHGY and CDR2 is SAAAGT. There are 15 residues in the CDR3. V trimming: 5 bases; J trimming: 5 bases; junction bases outside the gene matches: 6. CDR3: CASSDGDRVNEKLFF. Here the CDR3 DNA reads TGTGCCAGCAGTGACGGGGACAGGGTCAATGAAAAACTGTTTTTT.

CDR3 region: CASSRQGSSPLHF. As DNA, the CDR3 is TGTGCCAGTAGTCGGCAGGGGAGTTCACCCCTCCACTTT. The chain is built from TRBV19 and TRBJ1-6; possibly TRBD1 for D (6 bases). The germline CDR1 and CDR2 sequences are LNHDA and SQIVND (reference sequence). V was cut by 5 bases and J by 9 bases, with 11 bases left in between. CDR3 length: 13 amino acids.

By sample fraction, this clone is large. This chain uses TRBV29-1 with TRBJ1-3, with 7 bases lining up with TRBD1. Germline CDR1 SQVTM, CDR2 ANQGSEA. The trim removed 7 bases at V and 0 bases at J, leaving 9 bases unmatched. The CDR3 extends over 15 amino acids. As DNA, the CDR3 is TGCAGCGCCCATATCCCAGGGGGCTCTGGAAACACCATATATTTT. Its translation: CSAHIPGGSGNTIYF.

This clone was seen a few times. CDR3 in amino acids: CSVAGLPDTEAFF. CDR3 DNA: TGCAGCGTAGCCGGGCTCCCGGACACTGAAGCTTTCTTT. The chain recombines TRBV29-1 with TRBJ1-1; D is uncertain. The V and J ends lost 6 bases and 3 bases respectively, with 14 bases between them. CDR3 length equals 13 residues. Germline V gene lookup returns CDR1 SQVTM and CDR2 ANQGSEA.

V usage is TRBV15 and J usage is TRBJ2-1, with 7 bases lining up with TRBD1. CDR1 LNHNV and CDR2 YYDKDF come from the germline V gene (reference sequence). This CDR3 contains 16 residues. The J segment lost 3 bases and the V segment lost 0 bases, leaving 5 bases of the junction unmatched. The CDR3 coding sequence is TGTGCCACCAGCAGAGATCTGGGACAGTTCTACAATGAGCAGTTCTTC. The encoded protein is CATSRDLGQFYNEQFF.

This clone was detected only a few times. The chain employs TRBV12-5 and TRBJ2-5, with 8 nucleotides matching TRBD2. The germline CDR1 and CDR2 sequences are LGHNT and FRNRAP. The CDR3 covers 15 residues. The CDR3 nucleotides read TGTGCCAGCCGAAGAAGCGGGGGTAAACAAGAGACCCAGTACTTC. It translates to CASRRSGGKQETQYF.

The chain joins TRBV15 to TRBJ2-5, with no clear D. Per germline, CDR1 LNHNV and CDR2 YYDKDF (reference sequence). V was shortened by 0 bases and J by 1 base, with 9 bases between the two germline ends. This CDR3 is 15 amino acids long. In nucleotides, the CDR3 is TGTGCCACCAGCAGAGACCGATCCCTCCAAGAGACCCAGTACTTC. It encodes CATSRDRSLQETQYF.

This clone was detected a few times. The chain is built from TRBV1 and TRBJ2-2; the DNA was not used to check the table's D call, TRBD2. TRBV1 is a pseudogene segment. This CDR3 comprises 16 residues. As DNA, the CDR3 is TGCGCCAGCAGCACAGGGACTAGCGAGGACCCCGGGGAGCTGTTTTTT. Translated, it gives CASSTGTSEDPGELFF.

The table lists this clone with a few counts. This chain links TRBV9 with TRBJ2-2, with D tentatively TRBD1 (6 bases). Germline V gene data show CDR1 as SGDLS and CDR2 as YYNGEE. The CDR3 contains 15 residues. V lost 6 bases and J lost 4, with 16 bases in between. CDR3 in amino acids: CASTSQGIGTGELFF. The CDR3 bases are TGTGCCAGCACGTCTCAGGGGATAGGCACCGGGGAGCTGTTTTTT.

This clone has a handful of counts. The chain employs TRBV7-7 and TRBJ1-1; the D gene is possibly TRBD1 (6 bases). The length of the CDR3 is 15 residues. Trimming took 3 bases from V and 1 from J, leaving 12 bases between them. Germline CDR1 reads SSHAT; CDR2 reads FNYEAQ (reference sequence). In DNA form, the CDR3 reads TGTGCCAGCAGCTTGGGGGCGCGGGGGAACACTGAAGCTTTCTTT. Its translation: CASSLGARGNTEAFF. The whole variable domain, filled in from reference TRBV7-7 and TRBJ1-1, reads GAGVSQSPRYKVTKRGQDVTLRCDPISSHATLYWYQQALGQGPEFLTYFNYEAQPDKSGLPSDRFSAERPEGSISTLTIQRTEQRDSAMYRCASSLGARGNTEAFFGQGTRLTVV.

The table lists this clone with a few counts. V is TRBV19 and J is TRBJ1-6; tentative D call: TRBD1 (5 bases). The CDR3 loop spans 16 amino acids. The V end was cut by 3 bases, the J end by 7 bases, with 16 bases between. Germline loops: CDR1 LNHDA, CDR2 SQIVND (reference sequence). Here the CDR3 DNA reads TGTGCCAGTAGTATGTTAGGGGAGAACAAAAATTCACCCCTCCACTTT. Its protein product is CASSMLGENKNSPLHF.

V is TRBV12-5 and J is TRBJ2-5; 12 bases map to TRBD2. Germline CDR1 and CDR2: LGHNT and FRNRAP. The V and J ends lost 5 bases and 4 bases, in that order; junction bases with no gene match: 2. The CDR3 extends over 14 amino acids. The chain's CDR3 is CASGEGLAGETQYF. The CDR3 DNA sequence: TGTGCTAGTGGTGAGGGACTAGCGGGAGAGACCCAGTACTTC.

The table lists this clone with a few counts. The V and J genes are TRBV19 and TRBJ1-1; 7 bases match TRBD1. The CDR3 has 14 amino acids. The V gene end was trimmed by 7 bases and the J gene end by 1 base; junction bases not matched to a gene: 6. CDR1 and CDR2 from the germline V gene are LNHDA and SQIVND (reference sequence). This CDR3 reads CASTLGQTNTEAFF. In DNA, the CDR3 is TGTGCCAGTACCCTGGGACAGACGAACACTGAAGCTTTCTTT.

CDR3 DNA sequence: TGTGCCACCAGCAGAGATGACGAAGCCCCTAGCACAGATACGCAGTATTTT. Protein sequence: CATSRDDEAPSTDTQYF. The rearrangement links TRBV15 to TRBJ2-3; D gene unclear. Germline V lookup: CDR1 LNHNV, CDR2 YYDKDF (reference sequence). The CDR3 has 17 amino acids. V dropped 0 bases and J dropped 0 bases, with 13 bases sitting between them.

This clone was observed a few times. The chain uses TRBV6-8 and TRBJ1-2; D gene ambiguous. The CDR3 loop spans 15 amino acids. CDR1 is MNHGY and CDR2 is SAAAGT in the germline V gene. V lost 6 bases to trimming and J lost 4 bases, with 18 bases between them. CDR3 protein: CASRVSWDPLYGYTF. The CDR3 nucleotides read TGTGCCAGCAGGGTGTCATGGGATCCCCTCTATGGCTACACCTTC.